The clone carrying this TCR beta chain appeared many times. One end of the junction fails to match germline, which may point to a read error. Looked up from germline, CDR1 is SGHAT and CDR2 is FQNNGV. This CDR3 has 16 residues. The data are from a study of regulatory T cells in long-lasting Graves disease. To make TCR beta libraries, researchers used iRepertoire HTBI primers and Arm-PCR of CDR3 regions. TCRdb reprocessed the multiplex PCR reads via MiXCR and lists one record per CDR3 protein. This sample has 370,000 or so distinct CDR3 sequences; roughly 17% occur once, and the top ten carry 20% to 25%. Described time point: newly diagnosed GD, antithyroid drugs for less than 3 months. Preparation of the TCR library used RNA extracted from PBMCs. Graves' disease diagnosis followed American Thyroid Association guidelines. This same sample was also taken into another study, of T cells in Graves' hyperthyroidism and ophthalmopathy.

The chain joins TRBV11-2 to TRBJ1-1; the D gene is possibly TRBD1 (5 bases). Source: peripheral blood mononuclear cells (PBMCs), taken at new diagnosis, from a patient treated with antithyroid drugs. The receptor was isolated from a woman between 18 and 29 years old with Graves disease. CDR3 sequence (DNA): TGTGCCAGCAGCCCAACGGGGGGGTCTCAGCACACTGAAGCTTCCTTT. This translates into CASSPTGGSQHTEASF.